What follows are 20 T cell receptor beta chains derived from one specimen sequenced in a study of a mutant IDH1 vaccine in newly diagnosed glioma. Time point: baseline, week 1 (first vaccination visit). Treatment described: pre-vaccination baseline after standard-of-care therapy. Measured with immunoSEQ multiplex PCR; TCRdb has only the in-frame clones, and not every one. The table lists tens of thousands of clones, about 83% of them singletons. The material was PBMCs, obtained from a glioma patient treated with radiotherapy, temozolomide or both. These receptors originate from a woman in her thirties or forties with glioma.

V usage is TRBV9 and J usage is TRBJ2-3, with D perhaps TRBD2 (6 bases). V lost 1 base and J lost 0, with 9 bases in between. Germline V gives CDR1 SGDLS, CDR2 YYNGEE. The CDR3 length is 15 residues. The CDR3: CASSVSGTSTDTQYF. In DNA form, the CDR3 reads TGTGCCAGCAGCGTATCGGGGACTAGCACAGATACGCAGTATTTT.

V usage is TRBV19 and J usage is TRBJ1-5, with TRBD1 as a possible D gene (6 bases). V lost 8 bases and J 0 bases, leaving 17 bases between the germline ends. From germline, CDR1 is LNHDA and CDR2 SQIVND (reference sequence). The CDR3 is 16 residues long. This CDR3 is CASRTGPGHSNQPQHF. CDR3 nucleotides: TGTGCCAGTCGAACAGGGCCCGGGCATAGCAATCAGCCCCAGCATTTT.

The chain couples TRBV18 to TRBJ1-1; D gene ambiguous. The CDR3 loop spans 12 amino acids. The germline V gene has CDR1 KGHSH and CDR2 LQKENI. With 4 bases removed from V and 6 bases from J, the gap between germline ends came to 9 bases. CDR3 nucleotides: TGTGCCAGCTCACAACGGATACCTGAAGCTTTCTTT. Translated, it gives CASSQRIPEAFF.

V usage is TRBV2 and J usage is TRBJ2-2; no firm D call. The CDR3 totals 14 residues. Germline V gene lookup returns CDR1 SNHLY and CDR2 FYNNEI. V was shortened by 3 bases and J by 3 bases, with 8 bases between the two germline ends. The chain's CDR3 is CASSEVRYTGELFF. The DNA for the CDR3 is TGTGCCAGCAGTGAGGTCCGTTACACCGGGGAGCTGTTTTTT. Using reference TRBV2 and TRBJ2-2 for the parts outside the CDR3, the full variable domain is EPEVTQTPSHQVTQMGQEVILRCVPISNHLYFYWYRQILGQKVEFLVSFYNNEISEKSEIFDDQFSVERPDGSNFTLKIRSTKLEDSAMYFCASSEVRYTGELFFGEGSRLTVL.

About this clone itself: The junction departs from germline at one end; a sequencing error may be responsible. The V and J genes are TRBV6-4 and TRBJ1-2; TRBD1 is a possible D gene (5 bases). Germline CDR1 reads MRHNA; CDR2 reads SNTAGT. CDR3 length: 13 residues. CDR3 sequence (DNA): TGTGCCCCTCAGAGGGGAGCTAATTATGGCTACACCTTC. Protein product: CAPQRGANYGYTF.

CDR3 amino acids: CASSGHDTGNTEAFF. As DNA, the CDR3 is TGTGCCAGCAGCGGCCACGACACAGGGAACACTGAAGCTTTCTTT. This chain links TRBV9 with TRBJ1-1; tentatively, D is TRBD1 (5 bases). Germline V gene sequence: CDR1 SGDLS, CDR2 YYNGEE. The V end was cut by 3 bases, the J end by 1 base, with 13 bases between. The CDR3 consists of 15 residues.

The chain is built from TRBV7-8 and TRBJ1-2; D is ambiguous. CDR3 size: 13 residues. Trimming removed 3 bases at V and 14 bases at J, with 19 bases between. Per germline, CDR1 SGHVS and CDR2 FQNEAQ. The CDR3 region is CASSLQVDRMQTF. The CDR3 region has the DNA TGTGCCAGCAGCTTGCAAGTGGACCGTATGCAAACCTTC.

The chain has TRBV5-6 and TRBJ1-1, with 7 bases lining up with TRBD1. The CDR3 runs to 16 residues. The germline V gene encodes CDR1 SGHDT and CDR2 YYEEEE. The trim removed 4 bases at V and 4 bases at J, leaving 13 bases unmatched. In DNA, the CDR3 is TGTGCCAGCAGCCCGATGGGGGGGCAGGGGGGCACTGAAGCTTTCTTT. Its translation is CASSPMGGQGGTEAFF.

This chain joins TRBV7-2 and TRBJ1-4; D might be TRBD1 (5 bases). Trimming removed 6 bases from V and 4 bases from J, with 18 bases in between. There are 16 residues in the CDR3. In germline, CDR1 is SGHTA, CDR2 FQGNSA. This CDR3 is CASRARAGDGNEKLFF. For the CDR3, the DNA is TGTGCCAGCAGAGCAAGGGCTGGGGACGGTAATGAAAAACTGTTTTTT. Supplemented by reference TRBV7-2 and TRBJ1-4, the full variable domain reads GAGVSQSPSNKVTEKGKDVELRCDPISGHTALYWYRQSLGQGLEFLIYFQGNSAPDKSGLPSDRFSAERTGGSVSTLTIQRTQQEDSAVYLCASRARAGDGNEKLFFGSGTQLSVL.

The gene calls are TRBV9 and TRBJ2-3; the match to TRBD2 covers 12 bases. J gave up 2 bases and V 3 bases, and 4 bases lay outside the gene matches. The germline V gene encodes CDR1 SGDLS and CDR2 YYNGEE. There are 16 residues in the CDR3. CDR3 sequence: CASSGGTSGFTDTQYF. In DNA, the CDR3 is TGTGCCAGCAGCGGGGGGACTAGCGGGTTCACAGATACGCAGTATTTT.

The J gene is TRBJ1-2, the V gene TRBV7-9, with a tentative D call TRBD1 (5 bases). V gave up 1 base and J gave up 10 bases, with 7 bases separating them. CDR1 is SEHNR, CDR2 FQNEAQ, per germline (reference sequence). The CDR3 sequence is 11 residues long. Here the CDR3 DNA reads TGTGCCAGCAGCTTAGTGGGGGACTACACCTTC. Its protein is CASSLVGDYTF.

The chain carries TRBV2 and TRBJ1-1; TRBD1 matches at 8 bases. CDR1 and CDR2 from the germline V gene are SNHLY and FYNNEI. Trimming removed 4 bases from V and 4 bases from J; junction bases left unmatched: 5. CDR3 length equals 14 residues. In DNA, the CDR3 is TGTGCCAGCAGTGGGACAGGGCAGGGCACTGAAGCTTTCTTT. Its translation: CASSGTGQGTEAFF.

This clone appeared a single time. This rearrangement joins TRBV10-1 to TRBJ1-2; D might be TRBD1 (5 bases). V was shortened by 4 bases and J by 5 bases, with 11 bases between the two germline ends. Germline assignment: CDR1 WNHNN and CDR2 SYGVQD (reference sequence). This CDR3 is 13 amino acids long. CDR3 sequence: CASSAGTGYGYTF. CDR3 coding DNA: TGCGCCAGCAGTGCGGGGACTGGGTATGGCTACACCTTC.

The J gene is TRBJ1-3, the V gene TRBV6-5; 8 positions agree with TRBD1. The junction had 4 bases not matched to a gene; V was cut back by 6 bases and J by 6 bases. CDR1 is MNHEY and CDR2 is SVGAGI in the germline V gene. The CDR3 contains 13 residues. The CDR3 sequence: CASSPGGENTIYF. CDR3 DNA sequence: TGTGCCAGCAGCCCAGGGGGCGAAAACACCATATATTTT.

The chain uses TRBV4-1 and TRBJ1-3; D is unclear. CDR3 length equals 17 residues. CDR1 and CDR2 (germline): MGHRA, YSYEKL. V lost 1 base, J lost 0 bases, and 13 bases lay in between. The CDR3 nucleotides are TGCGCCAGCAGCCAAGCCTGGGCCGCTAGCTCTGGAAACACCATATATTTT. Translation gives CASSQAWAASSGNTIYF.

The chain uses TRBV4-1 and TRBJ2-1; the match to TRBD2 covers 13 bases. V shed 3 bases and J 7 bases; nucleotides not matched to a gene: 12. Looked up from germline, CDR1 is MGHRA and CDR2 is YSYEKL. The CDR3 totals 18 residues. The CDR3 reads CASSHSPPLAGGHNEQFF. The CDR3 nucleotides are TGCGCCAGCAGCCATTCACCCCCACTAGCGGGGGGGCATAATGAGCAGTTCTTC.

This chain connects TRBV2 to TRBJ2-3; D is unresolved. Germline V gene sequence: CDR1 SNHLY, CDR2 FYNNEI. V was pared by 5 bases and J by 4 bases, with 10 bases between. This CDR3 has 13 amino acids. The CDR3 protein is CASSQYRADTQYF. The CDR3 bases are TGTGCCAGCAGTCAATATCGTGCAGATACGCAGTATTTT.

The chain couples TRBV10-3 to TRBJ2-1; TRBD1 agrees at 10 bases. The CDR3 is 14 amino acids. The V segment lost 5 bases and the J segment 4 bases; nucleotides outside the gene matches: 2. Germline CDR1 ENHRY, CDR2 SYGVKD. In nucleotides, the CDR3 is TGTGCCATCAGTCGGGACAGGGGATACAATGAGCAGTTCTTC. Translating it yields CAISRDRGYNEQFF.

This chain links TRBV10-1 with TRBJ1-5; D is uncertain. Per germline, CDR1 WNHNN and CDR2 SYGVQD (reference sequence). The CDR3 length is 13 residues. V gave up 0 bases and J gave up 11 bases, with 11 bases separating them. The CDR3 nucleotides are TGCGCCAGCAGTGAGTCCGGCAACGTGGCCCAGCATTTT. This codes for CASSESGNVAQHF.

The CDR3 region is CATPGQGSYEQYF. The CDR3 DNA reads as TGTGCCACGCCGGGACAGGGTTCCTACGAGCAGTACTTC. The chain uses TRBV6-1 and TRBJ2-7; 9 bases are a match to TRBD1. This CDR3 has 13 amino acids. Germline V gene lookup returns CDR1 MNHNS and CDR2 SASEGT. Germline trimming cut 10 bases from V and 1 base from J; bases unmatched to any gene: 5.